What follows are 26 T cell receptor beta chains derived from one specimen sequenced in a study of blood T cells in healthy people across ages (dated by TCRdb to between 2015 and 2017). Libraries came from 5' RACE. TCRdb names Illumina HiSeq 2500 as the instrument used. A second PCR of 7 to 11 cycles was performed with a sample-barcoded 5' primer and a J-beta primer mix. TCRdb reprocessed the public reads (quality trimming at Q25 with fastp, clone calling with MiXCR) and kept in-frame beta chains. For every CDR3 protein sequence, its rows merge into one entry that carries the most common genes and DNA. The sample records 1.5 million to 2 million distinct CDR3 sequences, 28% of which are singletons. The ten largest clones take up roughly 8.2% of the sample. The sample was blood. The receptors shown here come from a woman aged 30 to 39 in good health.

The V and J genes are TRBV7-2 and TRBJ2-5; D is perhaps TRBD2 (5 bases). V was pared by 1 base and J by 10 bases, with 16 bases between. The CDR3 totals 14 residues. CDR1 and CDR2 from the germline V gene are SGHTA and FQGNSA. The CDR3 DNA reads as TGTGCCAGCAGCTTAGACCCCGTCTCTCGGGACCAGTACTTC. This encodes CASSLDPVSRDQYF.

V gene TRBV4-1 combines with J gene TRBJ1-2; D perhaps matches TRBD1 (6 bases). Trimming left V 4 bases short and J 5 bases short, with 17 bases between. CDR1 is MGHRA, CDR2 YSYEKL, per germline. The CDR3 covers 15 residues. In DNA form, the CDR3 reads TGCGCCAGCAGCCCCGAGGTTGGGGGCTTTTATGGCTACACCTTC. Residues: CASSPEVGGFYGYTF.

This clonotype has ten or more counts. The rearrangement links TRBV10-1 to TRBJ2-1; D assignment may be TRBD1 or TRBD2 (5 bases each). CDR3 length equals 14 residues. The V gene's germline CDR1 is WNHNN and CDR2 SYGVQD (reference sequence). V shed 4 bases and J shed 4 bases, with 11 bases lying between them. In DNA form, the CDR3 reads TGCGCCAGCAGTGTAGGGACGGGATACAATGAGCAGTTCTTC. It encodes CASSVGTGYNEQFF.

This clonotype was recorded a few times. This chain uses TRBV4-1 with TRBJ2-1; 8 nucleotides align to TRBD2. V trimming: 3 bases; J trimming: 10 bases; junction bases outside the gene matches: 8. There are 14 residues in the CDR3. The germline gives CDR1 MGHRA, CDR2 YSYEKL. CDR3 sequence: CASSHRGGAIEQFF. The CDR3, as DNA: TGCGCCAGCAGCCACCGGGGGGGCGCGATCGAGCAGTTCTTC.

The chain uses TRBV29-1 and TRBJ2-5; 9 bases map to TRBD1. The trim removed 6 bases at V and 5 bases at J, leaving 10 bases unmatched. CDR1 is SQVTM, CDR2 ANQGSEA, per germline. The CDR3 totals 14 residues. CDR3 in DNA: TGCAGCGTGTATCCTAGGACAGGGGTTGAGACCCAGTACTTC. The encoded protein is CSVYPRTGVETQYF.

This clonotype was counted ten times or more. The chain carries TRBV4-3 and TRBJ2-3, with TRBD2 matching over 8 bases. The CDR3 runs to 17 residues. Germline V gene lookup returns CDR1 LGHNA and CDR2 YSLEER. V gave up 0 bases and J gave up 5 bases; unmatched junction bases: 10. The CDR3 spells CASSQDGGTRRGDTQYF. Written as DNA, the CDR3 is TGCGCCAGCAGCCAAGATGGAGGGACTAGGAGGGGAGATACGCAGTATTTT.

The chain has TRBV7-9 and TRBJ2-1; D unclear. Germline CDR1 SEHNR, CDR2 FQNEAQ (reference sequence). The CDR3 has 13 amino acids. V was clipped by 4 bases and J by 7 bases, with 11 bases between them. The CDR3 nucleotides are TGTGCCAGCAGCTGGCCCGTCGAGAATGAGCAGTTCTTC. It codes for CASSWPVENEQFF.

This clonotype was observed at least ten times. The chain links TRBV4-1 to TRBJ1-4; 7 bases align to TRBD1. CDR1 and CDR2 (germline): MGHRA, YSYEKL. After removal of 2 bases from V and 8 bases from J, the junction contained 8 bases not matched to a gene. The CDR3 has 15 residues. The CDR3: CASSQPTGVGEKLFF. The CDR3 nucleotides read TGCGCCAGCAGCCAACCCACAGGGGTTGGAGAAAAACTGTTTTTT.

Note on this clonotype: A much larger clone differs by one base, so this may be a read error. The chain is built from TRBV7-6 and TRBJ2-1; D is possibly TRBD1 (5 bases). V was pared by 5 bases and J by 5 bases, with 13 bases between. This CDR3 is 14 amino acids long. Germline CDR1 reads SGHVS; CDR2 reads FNYEAQ. This CDR3 is CASSRAGPHNEQFF. In DNA form, the CDR3 reads TGTGCCAGCAGCCGTGCAGGGCCCCACAATGAGCAGTTCTTC.

The CDR3 region has the DNA TGTGCCAGCACCTACCGGGAGAGAACCGGGGAGCTGTTTTTT. Its translation is CASTYRERTGELFF. The J gene is TRBJ2-2, the V gene TRBV12-3 or TRBV12-4, with TRBD2 as a possible D gene (6 bases). CDR3 size: 14 residues. Trimming left V 7 bases short and J 5 bases short, with 14 bases between.

Comments on this clonotype: A much larger clone is a single base away; this may be a read error. CDR3 nucleotides: TGCAGTGCTAGCACACTGGGACAGGGAGAGGATGAGCAGTTCTTC. Its protein product is CSASTLGQGEDEQFF. This rearrangement joins TRBV20-1 to TRBJ2-1, with 9 nucleotides matching TRBD1. CDR3 size: 15 residues. V dropped 3 bases and J dropped 8; count of bases not matched to a gene: 11. Per germline, CDR1 DFQATT and CDR2 SNEGSKA (reference sequence).

This clonotype has just a few counts. The chain joins TRBV29-1 to TRBJ2-1; tentative D call: TRBD1 (6 bases). This CDR3 is 13 amino acids long. V was shortened by 7 bases and J by 3 bases, with 13 bases between the two germline ends. The germline V gene encodes CDR1 SQVTM and CDR2 ANQGSEA. The CDR3, as DNA: TGCAGCGCGAGACAGGTCGGCTACAATGAGCAGTTCTTC. It encodes CSARQVGYNEQFF.

This clonotype came up a few times. This sequence joins TRBV21-1 and TRBJ1-5; the table assigns TRBD1, which was not confirmed against the DNA. TRBV21-1 is given as a pseudogene. The CDR3 has 20 residues. The CDR3 sequence: CASSVTGTGCPGYSNQPQHF. CDR3 bases: TGTGCCAGCAGCGTAACAGGGACCGGGTGTCCCGGATATAGCAATCAGCCCCAGCATTTT.

In its sample, this clonotype was seen a few times. The chain carries TRBV29-1 and TRBJ2-1; 10 nucleotides align to TRBD1. Germline V gene lookup returns CDR1 SQVTM and CDR2 ANQGSEA. The trim removed 1 base at V and 3 bases at J, leaving 0 bases unmatched. The CDR3 has 14 amino acids. Here the CDR3 DNA reads TGCAGCGTTGAAGGGACAGGGGGCTACAATGAGCAGTTCTTC. As protein: CSVEGTGGYNEQFF.

The chain recombines TRBV14 with TRBJ2-3, with a weak D call TRBD1 (6 bases). Trimming pared 5 bases from V and 3 bases from J, leaving 12 bases between. From germline, CDR1 is SGHDN and CDR2 FVKESK. The CDR3 totals 14 residues. The CDR3 nucleotides are TGTGCCAGCAGCTCAGGGGTTGCGACAGATACGCAGTATTTT. Translated, it gives CASSSGVATDTQYF.

This clonotype has only a few counts. V usage is TRBV20-1 and J usage is TRBJ2-7, with TRBD1 as a possible D gene (6 bases). Germline CDR1 and CDR2: DFQATT and SNEGSKA (reference sequence). The CDR3 is made up of 14 amino acids. V lost 4 bases to trimming and J lost 4 bases, with 17 bases between them. DNA for the CDR3: TGCAGTGCTATAAGCAGGGGCCTATCTTACGAGCAGTACTTC. It yields the protein CSAISRGLSYEQYF.

This clonotype was observed at least ten times. The chain joins TRBV20-1 to TRBJ2-1; tentative D call: TRBD2 (5 bases). Germline V gene lookup returns CDR1 DFQATT and CDR2 SNEGSKA (reference sequence). The CDR3 covers 15 residues. V was shortened by 5 bases and J by 4 bases, with 18 bases between the two germline ends. The CDR3 nucleotides read TGCAGTGCTCCCCCCCCACGCGGGCCGTACAATGAGCAGTTCTTC. Amino acids: CSAPPPRGPYNEQFF.

This clonotype was seen a handful of times. The chain recombines TRBV5-1 with TRBJ2-5; 11 nucleotides align to TRBD1. J gave up 5 bases and V 4 bases, and 4 bases lay outside the gene matches. CDR1 SGHRS and CDR2 YFSETQ come from the germline V gene. This CDR3 is 14 amino acids long. This CDR3 reads CASSRGQGAETQYF. The CDR3 nucleotides read TGCGCCAGCAGCAGAGGACAGGGGGCCGAGACCCAGTACTTC.

J is TRBJ2-3 and V is TRBV24-1; no clear D. The germline V gene encodes CDR1 KGHDR and CDR2 SFDVKD. Trimming pared 3 bases from V and 9 bases from J, leaving 6 bases between. This CDR3 region has 11 residues. The CDR3 DNA reads as TGTGCCACCAGTGATGATCGGACGCAGTATTTT. This translates into CATSDDRTQYF.

Notes on this clonotype: This is likely a read error, given that the CDR3 carries no conserved phenylalanine or tryptophan at its end. The chain has TRBV15 and TRBJ2-6; D not certain. The CDR3 has 15 residues. CDR1 is LNHNV and CDR2 is YYDKDF in the germline V gene (reference sequence). V lost 5 bases, J lost 1 base, and 9 bases lay in between. The CDR3 here is CATSDPRSGANVLTC. The DNA of the CDR3 is TGTGCCACCAGCGACCCAAGATCTGGGGCCAACGTCCTGACTTGC.

The sample holds a few counts of this clonotype. The chain employs TRBV12-3 or TRBV12-4 and TRBJ1-6; tentative D call: TRBD1 (5 bases). This CDR3 has 15 residues. V was cut by 5 bases and J by 8 bases, with 16 bases left in between. The CDR3 coding sequence is TGTGCCAGCAGTCTTCTCGGGACGAAGTATTCACCCCTCCACTTT. Its protein product is CASSLLGTKYSPLHF.

This clonotype was observed at least ten times. The rearrangement uses TRBV5-1 and TRBJ2-6, with TRBD1 as a possible D gene (5 bases). CDR3 length: 16 amino acids. Trimming took off 4 bases at V and 3 bases at J, with 14 bases between the two ends. Germline lookup yields CDR1 SGHRS and CDR2 YFSETQ. The CDR3 loop is CASSPGHLGGANVLTF. CDR3 nucleotides: TGCGCCAGCAGCCCAGGACACCTGGGTGGGGCCAACGTCCTGACTTTC.

This clonotype has at least ten counts. The J gene is TRBJ2-7, the V gene TRBV3-1, with a possible D match to TRBD1 (5 bases). V gave up 1 base and J gave up 2 bases, with 12 bases separating them. Germline CDR1 is LGHDT and CDR2 is YNNKEL (reference sequence). The CDR3 length is 15 residues. The CDR3 spells CASSQAAGWAYEQYF. CDR3 sequence (DNA): TGTGCCAGCAGCCAAGCGGCAGGGTGGGCCTACGAGCAGTACTTC.

This clonotype has just a few counts. The V gene is TRBV4-1, the J gene TRBJ2-1; 8 positions match TRBD2. The CDR3 totals 15 residues. Looked up from germline, CDR1 is MGHRA and CDR2 is YSYEKL. The ends lost 4 bases at V and 9 bases at J; junction bases unmatched: 11. The CDR3 loop is CASSPQTSVVFEQFF. Written as DNA, the CDR3 is TGCGCCAGCAGCCCTCAGACTAGCGTAGTCTTTGAGCAGTTCTTC.

The J gene is TRBJ2-3, the V gene TRBV7-8; D tentatively reads TRBD1 or TRBD2 (5 bases each). Germline CDR1 SGHVS, CDR2 FQNEAQ. The length of the CDR3 is 16 residues. V was clipped by 3 bases and J by 0 bases, with 13 bases between them. The CDR3 protein is CASSLFLGASTDTQYF. The CDR3 coding sequence is TGTGCCAGCAGCTTGTTCCTCGGGGCTAGCACAGATACGCAGTATTTT. The full variable domain, rest sourced from reference TRBV7-8 and TRBJ2-3, is GAGVSQSPRYKVAKRGQDVALRCDPISGHVSLFWYQQALGQGPEFLTYFQNEAQLDKSGLPSDRFFAERPEGSVSTLKIQRTQQEDSAVYLCASSLFLGASTDTQYFGPGTRLTVL.

This clonotype has just a few counts. The genes are TRBV28 and TRBJ2-1; D is ambiguous. V lost 4 bases to trimming and J lost 10 bases, with 17 bases between them. This CDR3 has 14 residues. CDR1 and CDR2 from the germline V gene are MDHEN and SYDVKM. The CDR3 here is CASSSALLGYEQFF. The CDR3 nucleotides read TGTGCCAGCAGTTCGGCCCTGCTAGGGTACGAGCAGTTCTTC.